This TCR beta chain was retrieved from a study of T cell responses to AZD1222 COVID-19 vaccine. V was pared by 2 bases and J by 6 bases, with 21 bases between. Germline CDR1 SGDLS, CDR2 YYNGEE. The CDR3 covers 17 residues. Some clones are missing from TCRdb's copy, which holds only in-frame ones; the method was immunoSEQ multiplex PCR. This table holds approximately 130,000 clones, 88% found once. V gene TRBV9 combines with J gene TRBJ2-1; TRBD2 might be the D (6 bases). The input for sequencing was peripheral blood, taken 28 days after the second AZD1222 dose. The clonotype was recovered from an adult who received the AZD1222 COVID-19 vaccine. The CDR3 region is CASSVAGRGVPSNEQFF. In DNA, the CDR3 is TGTGCCAGCAGCGTCGCGGGGCGGGGCGTACCCTCCAATGAGCAGTTCTTC.